This TCR beta chain came from a study of T-cell memory formation after mild COVID-19. As for the study in general: The study found TCR clusters largely donor specific.

One entry per CDR3 protein results from TCRdb running MiXCR on the 5' RACE reads. The sample consists of hundreds of thousands of distinct CDR3 sequences, about a fifth of them appearing once. V was pared by 6 bases and J by 0 bases, with 14 bases between. Looked up from germline, CDR1 is SNHLY and CDR2 is FYNNEI. This CDR3 has 15 residues. The gene calls are TRBV2 and TRBJ1-1, with TRBD1 as a possible D gene (5 bases). The clonotype comes from an adult woman who had mild COVID-19 (a few samples of this study predate the infection). Cell type and time point are not known. Sequenced: PBMCs or a T cell subset sorted from them (not recorded which). CDR3 loop: CASRDRQGMNTEAFF. Here the CDR3 DNA reads TGTGCCAGCAGGGACCGGCAGGGTATGAACACTGAAGCTTTCTTT.